One and the same sample provided the 3 T cell receptor beta chains below, sequenced in a study of a mutant IDH1 vaccine in newly diagnosed glioma. No cognate antigen is known for these TCRs. Clones were sequenced by immunoSEQ multiplex PCR, and TCRdb holds only the in-frame ones, with some missing. The sample holds approximately 60,000 clones, about 86% seen once. Time point denoted: week 35, safety follow-up. The study gave 300 ug of mutant IDH1 20-mer peptide per vaccine dose, with topical imiquimod. Sequencing was performed on PBMCs, taken from a glioma patient whose treatment included an IDH1 peptide vaccine. Source of these receptors: a man aged 35-49 years with glioma.

CDR3 sequence (DNA): TGCGCCAGCAGCGGGACACCGTCAACTAATGAAAAACTGTTTTTT. As protein: CASSGTPSTNEKLFF. J is TRBJ1-4 and V is TRBV5-1; possible D gene TRBD1, 6 bases. Germline V CDR1 and CDR2: SGHRS, YFSETQ. CDR3 length: 15 residues. Trimming stripped 4 bases from V and 0 bases from J, with 10 bases between.

The chain has TRBV14 and TRBJ2-7, with D perhaps TRBD1 (6 bases). Germline lookup yields CDR1 SGHDN and CDR2 FVKESK. CDR3 length equals 14 residues. With 3 bases removed from V and 2 bases from J, the gap between germline ends came to 11 bases. Written as DNA, the CDR3 is TGTGCCAGCAGCCAGCAGGGGCCGACCTACGAGCAGTACTTC. It yields the protein CASSQQGPTYEQYF. Drawing the rest from reference TRBV14 and TRBJ2-7, the complete variable domain is EAGVTQFPSHSVIEKGQTVTLRCDPISGHDNLYWYRRVMGKEIKFLLHFVKESKQDESGMPNNRFLAERTGGTYSTLKVQPAELEDSGVYFCASSQQGPTYEQYFGPGTRLTVT.

In DNA form, the CDR3 reads TGTGCCAGTATGGTCCAGGCGGGAGGAGTCGACGAGCAGTACTTC. It translates to CASMVQAGGVDEQYF. This chain uses TRBV19 with TRBJ2-7; TRBD2 matches 8 bases. Germline CDR1 is LNHDA and CDR2 is SQIVND (reference sequence). The CDR3 extends over 15 amino acids. The V gene end was trimmed by 7 bases and the J gene end by 5 bases; junction bases not matched to a gene: 13.